Each of the 22 T cell receptor beta chains below was sequenced from the same sample in a study of Ad26.COV2.S vaccination and SARS-CoV-2 variants (dated by TCRdb to 2020 to 2022). What this sample's treatment or condition label stands for: 19 received Ad26.COV2.S at low or high dose, single or two shots; five or six received placebo; per-sample allocation not given. For vaccine and placebo recipients, the sequenced repertoires came from samples collected on day 63 after the first injection. The method behind the library was the immunoSEQ multiplex PCR assay. TCRdb's version of the immuneACCESS table is confined to in-frame rearrangements and falls short of the full clone set. An unresolved V gene accounts for under half of the shortfall where checked; the remainder is of unknown origin. The sample table shows about 680,000 clones, and 89% are seen once. About 1.5% of the sample goes to the ten largest clones.

The specimen was peripheral blood, collected in a trial of Ad26.COV2.S vaccine versus placebo. These receptors were collected from a person aged 18-65 years who received the Ad26.COV2.S COVID-19 vaccine or a placebo.

The J gene is TRBJ2-5, the V gene TRBV2; D gene ambiguous. There are 14 residues in the CDR3. The V gene's germline CDR1 is SNHLY and CDR2 FYNNEI. Trimming took 1 base from V and 4 from J, leaving 10 bases between them. CDR3 in DNA: TGTGCCAGCAGTGAAGTGACGGGCAGAGAGACCCAGTACTTC. It translates to CASSEVTGRETQYF.

As to this clone: Different DNA sequences within this sample yield the same CDR3. The chain is built from TRBV27 and TRBJ2-7; D is uncertain. The CDR3 sequence is 12 residues long. Per the germline V gene, CDR1 is MNHEY and CDR2 is SMNVEV (reference sequence). V lost 6 bases and J lost 0, with 6 bases in between. The CDR3 here is CASSPSSYEQYF. The CDR3 bases are TGTGCCAGCAGCCCTAGCTCCTACGAGCAGTACTTC.

The chain recombines TRBV14 with TRBJ2-1; 11 bases agree with TRBD2. The V segment lost 0 bases and the J segment 8 bases; nucleotides outside the gene matches: 6. CDR3 length: 16 amino acids. Per the germline V gene, CDR1 is SGHDN and CDR2 is FVKESK. CDR3: CASSQEGTSGSYEQFF. CDR3 in DNA: TGTGCCAGCAGCCAAGAGGGCACTAGCGGGAGCTATGAGCAGTTCTTC.

A word on this clone: This specimen includes other DNA sequences encoding the same CDR3. V is TRBV19 and J is TRBJ2-3; no firm D call. The CDR3 has 11 residues. V shed 3 bases and J shed 6 bases, with 4 bases lying between them. CDR1 is LNHDA and CDR2 is SQIVND in the germline V gene (reference sequence). The CDR3 loop reads CASSIGDTQYF. The CDR3 nucleotides read TGTGCCAGTAGTATCGGCGATACGCAGTATTTT.

This sequence joins TRBV2 and TRBJ1-1; 7 bases match TRBD1. The V segment lost 6 bases and the J segment 6 bases; nucleotides outside the gene matches: 10. CDR1 is SNHLY and CDR2 is FYNNEI in the germline V gene. The CDR3 is 14 residues long. The DNA for the CDR3 is TGTGCCAGCAGGGGGACAGCCCTGAGGGCTGAAGCTTTCTTT. Translating gives CASRGTALRAEAFF.

This sequence joins TRBV15 and TRBJ2-1, with a weak D call TRBD2 (5 bases). CDR1 is LNHNV, CDR2 YYDKDF, per germline (reference sequence). The CDR3 contains 14 residues. Trimming removed 1 base from V and 7 bases from J, with 11 bases in between. In DNA, the CDR3 is TGTGCCACCAGCAGAGGGGAGAAGGTAAATGAGCAGTTCTTC. It translates to CATSRGEKVNEQFF.

Concerning this clone itself: A much larger clone is a single base away; this may be a read error. Other nucleotide sequences in the sample specify the same CDR3. CDR3 bases: TGTGCTAGCAGTGATACAGGGGTCTATGGCTACACCTTC. Translated: CASSDTGVYGYTF. The chain carries TRBV25-1 and TRBJ1-2, with 7 bases lining up with TRBD1. Germline CDR1 MGHDK, CDR2 SYGVNS. The CDR3 is 13 residues long.

V gene TRBV7-2 combines with J gene TRBJ2-2; 15 nucleotides match TRBD2. The J segment lost 5 bases and the V segment lost 2 bases, leaving 9 bases of the junction unmatched. This CDR3 region has 19 residues. The germline V gene encodes CDR1 SGHTA and CDR2 FQGNSA. The CDR3 DNA follows: TGTGCCAGCAGCTTAAGAGGGACTAGCGGGAGGAGGGAGACCGGGGAGCTGTTTTTT. Translation gives CASSLRGTSGRRETGELFF.

J is TRBJ2-7 and V is TRBV14, with D unresolved. Trimming shortened V by 1 base and J by 0 bases, and 10 bases separated the two germline ends. The length of the CDR3 is 15 residues. In germline, CDR1 is SGHDN, CDR2 FVKESK. In nucleotides, the CDR3 is TGTGCCAGCAGCCAAGCGCAGGTGAGCTCCTACGAGCAGTACTTC. Residues: CASSQAQVSSYEQYF.

The chain recombines TRBV15 with TRBJ2-3, with D unresolved. This CDR3 is built from 13 residues. Between the trimmed V and J ends, which lost 0 bases and 4 bases, there was a span of 5 bases. Per germline, CDR1 LNHNV and CDR2 YYDKDF (reference sequence). The DNA for the CDR3 is TGTGCCACCAGCAGAGATCAGTCAGATACGCAGTATTTT. Protein product: CATSRDQSDTQYF.

The chain uses TRBV6-5 and TRBJ2-7; D call uncertain. The CDR3 runs to 14 residues. Trimming stripped 0 bases from V and 3 bases from J, with 9 bases between. CDR1 and CDR2 (germline): MNHEY, SVGAGI. For the CDR3, the DNA is TGTGCCAGCAGTTACTCGGTCGGGCGCTACGAGCAGTACTTC. Its translation: CASSYSVGRYEQYF.

A word on this clone: This sample also contains other DNA sequences that code for the same CDR3. V is TRBV30 and J is TRBJ1-1; no reliable D call. Trimming stripped 2 bases from V and 0 bases from J, with 7 bases between. Germline CDR1 is GTSNPN and CDR2 is SVGIG (reference sequence). CDR3 size: 13 residues. The CDR3 protein is CAWSRALNTEAFF. In nucleotides, the CDR3 is TGTGCCTGGAGTCGGGCGTTGAACACTGAAGCTTTCTTT.

The J gene is TRBJ1-4, the V gene TRBV6-5, with D possibly TRBD1 on 5 matching bases. Per the germline V gene, CDR1 is MNHEY and CDR2 is SVGAGI. The length of the CDR3 is 15 residues. V was trimmed by 6 bases and J by 3 bases, leaving 14 bases between them. CDR3 nucleotides: TGTGCCAGCAGCCCCCCGGGGCAGTCTAATGAAAAACTGTTTTTT. Its translation: CASSPPGQSNEKLFF.

This chain joins TRBV7-2 and TRBJ2-3; 7 bases line up with TRBD1. This CDR3 has 13 residues. Germline CDR1 reads SGHTA; CDR2 reads FQGNSA. With V trimmed by 10 bases and J by 5 bases, 9 bases remained unmatched. CDR3 in DNA: TGTGCCATCACCGGGACAGCGAGAGATACGCAGTATTTT. As protein: CAITGTARDTQYF.

The CDR3 loop reads CASSSTGGQETQYF. Here the CDR3 DNA reads TGTGCCAGCAGCTCCACAGGGGGCCAAGAGACCCAGTACTTC. The genes are TRBV11-2 and TRBJ2-5; TRBD1 matches 8 bases. The CDR3 runs 14 residues. V shed 4 bases, J shed 1 base, and the junction held 2 bases outside the gene matches. Per germline, CDR1 SGHAT and CDR2 FQNNGV.

Note on this clone: This specimen includes other DNA sequences encoding the same CDR3. V gene TRBV7-9 combines with J gene TRBJ1-1; no definite D call. The CDR3 has 11 amino acids. V lost 5 bases to trimming and J lost 5 bases, with 6 bases between them. The germline V gene has CDR1 SEHNR and CDR2 FQNEAQ (reference sequence). The CDR3 is CASSPLTEAFF. The CDR3 DNA follows: TGTGCCAGCAGCCCTCTTACTGAAGCTTTCTTT.

This rearrangement joins TRBV5-5 to TRBJ2-1, with D maybe TRBD2 (6 bases). Looked up from germline, CDR1 is SGHKS and CDR2 is YYEKEE (reference sequence). V was cut by 2 bases and J by 2 bases, with 11 bases left in between. The CDR3 has 15 amino acids. The CDR3 sequence is CASSFKPGAYNEQFF. CDR3 coding DNA: TGTGCCAGCAGCTTCAAACCGGGGGCCTACAATGAGCAGTTCTTC.

V and J are TRBV3-1 (or the pseudogene TRBV3-2) and TRBJ2-7; D gene ambiguous. Germline V CDR1 and CDR2: LGHDT, YNNKEL (reference sequence). There are 15 residues in the CDR3. The germline V and J ends were trimmed by 9 bases and 0 bases, with 18 bases remaining between them. The CDR3 nucleotides read TGTGCCAGTGTACCACCATTGGGGATCTCCTACGAGCAGTACTTC. Protein sequence: CASVPPLGISYEQYF.

The chain is built from TRBV11-2 and TRBJ1-1; 9 nucleotides line up with TRBD1. The germline V gene encodes CDR1 SGHAT and CDR2 FQNNGV. The V gene end was trimmed by 4 bases and the J gene end by 5 bases; junction bases not matched to a gene: 5. This CDR3 is built from 14 residues. The CDR3 protein is CASSSTGGTTEAFF. Written as DNA, the CDR3 is TGTGCCAGCAGCTCCACAGGGGGCACAACTGAAGCTTTCTTT. The entire variable domain, with the rest obtained from reference TRBV11-2 and TRBJ1-1, is as follows: EAGVAQSPRYKIIEKRQSVAFWCNPISGHATLYWYQQILGQGPKLLIQFQNNGVVDDSQLPKDRFSAERLKGVDSTLKIQPAKLEDSAVYLCASSSTGGTTEAFFGQGTRLTVV.

The rearrangement uses TRBV10-3 and TRBJ1-2; the D is unclear. Trimming cost V 4 bases and J 3 bases, with 12 bases left between them. In germline, CDR1 is ENHRY, CDR2 SYGVKD. This CDR3 region has 14 residues. DNA of the CDR3: TGTGCCATCAGTGCGGGCAACCAGGACTATGGCTACACCTTC. Amino acid sequence: CAISAGNQDYGYTF.

J is TRBJ2-1 and V is TRBV11-1; a weak D match, TRBD2 (5 bases). CDR1 is SGHAT and CDR2 is FQDESV in the germline V gene (reference sequence). V gave up 3 bases and J gave up 7 bases, with 13 bases separating them. The CDR3 length is 14 residues. The CDR3 here is CASSFLSEGNEQFF. The CDR3 DNA is TGTGCCAGCAGCTTTCTTAGCGAAGGGAATGAGCAGTTCTTC.

The genes are TRBV6-5 and TRBJ2-7, with a possible D match to TRBD1 (6 bases). Germline lookup yields CDR1 MNHEY and CDR2 SVGAGI. Deletions cut 8 bases from V and 0 bases from J, with 11 bases between. The CDR3 consists of 13 residues. CDR3 DNA: TGTGCCAGCCAACAGGGCCGCTCCTACGAGCAGTACTTC. As protein: CASQQGRSYEQYF.